Below are 9 T cell receptor beta chains sequenced from a single sample in a study of CXCR3-negative and CXCR3-positive naive CD8 T cells. cDNA libraries for TRB were generated by 5' RACE incorporating UMI labels. With the 5' RACE reads reprocessed, TCRdb shows one record per CDR3 protein and no DNA. The specimen's table records more than 50,000 distinct CDR3 sequences. The source material was naive CXCR3- CD8+ T cells from blood. Sample subset: CD45RO-CCR7+CD27+CD95- naive CD8+ T cells lacking CXCR3 (TNR3-). The receptors derive from a human donor in good health. Some clones in this sample may be carry-over from other donors' samples.

The chain combines TRBV12-2 with TRBJ2-1; TCRdb's D gene call, TRBD1, goes unchecked for lack of DNA. TRBV12-2 is deemed a pseudogene. This CDR3 is 16 amino acids long. CDR3: CASRLGGEGSYNEQFF.

The V and J genes are TRBV6-6 and TRBJ2-7. CDR1 MNHNY and CDR2 SVGAGI come from the germline V gene (reference sequence). This CDR3 has 14 amino acids. This CDR3 is CASSVEAQSYEQYF.

The chain recombines TRBV11-2 with TRBJ2-1; without DNA, the TCRdb call of TRBD1 cannot be checked. The CDR3 contains 15 residues. CDR1 and CDR2 from the germline V gene are SGHAT and FQNNGV. The CDR3 region is CASTHWDHPDNEQFF.

The rearrangement joins TRBV10-3 to TRBJ2-5; TCRdb returns TRBD1, unconfirmable since there is no DNA. CDR1 is ENHRY and CDR2 is SYGVKD in the germline V gene. This CDR3 region has 14 residues. The CDR3 reads CAISESQGRETQYF.

The CDR3 sequence: CASSQEKGSSYEQYF. The rearrangement links TRBV4-3 to TRBJ2-7; the TCRdb D gene call, TRBD2, has no DNA to confirm it. CDR3 size: 15 residues. The germline V gene encodes CDR1 LGHNA and CDR2 YSLEER.

The V call is TRBV13, the J call TRBJ2-7; TCRdb's D gene call, TRBD1, goes unchecked for lack of DNA. The CDR3 has 14 residues. Germline V gene data show CDR1 as PRHDT and CDR2 as FYEKMQ (reference sequence). CDR3 protein: CASSWDSTTYEQYF.

V usage is TRBV20-1 and J usage is TRBJ1-1; lacking DNA, the TRBD1 call made by TCRdb goes unchecked. Germline values: CDR1 DFQATT, CDR2 SNEGSKA (reference sequence). The CDR3 has 14 amino acids. The CDR3 loop is CSALGGQVYTEAFF.

The rearrangement joins TRBV27 to TRBJ2-6; TCRdb indicates TRBD1, and absent DNA this call remains unverified. Germline V gene data show CDR1 as MNHEY and CDR2 as SMNVEV (reference sequence). This CDR3 is 18 amino acids long. CDR3 region: CASRSRGQGESGANVLTF. The variable domain in full, with the rest retrieved from reference TRBV27 and TRBJ2-6, is EAQVTQNPRYLITVTGKKLTVTCSQNMNHEYMSWYRQDPGLGLRQIYYSMNVEVTDKGDVPEGYKVSRKEKRNFPLILESPSPNQTSLYFCASRSRGQGESGANVLTFGAGSRLTVL.

The CDR3 here is CSARRGPQLIVQFF. J is TRBJ2-1 and V is TRBV20-1; TCRdb selects TRBD1, and the lack of DNA leaves this call unchecked. There are 14 residues in the CDR3. Germline assignment: CDR1 DFQATT and CDR2 SNEGSKA (reference sequence).